Following are 5 T cell receptor beta chains from one sample sequenced in a study of cytomegalovirus exposure and HLA in healthy donors. Measured with immunoSEQ multiplex PCR; TCRdb has only the in-frame clones, and not every one. The table includes about 200,000 clones, 80% to 90% detected once. What was sequenced was PBMCs. The receptors were sampled from a young woman in good health and CMV-seronegative.

The rearrangement uses TRBV14 and TRBJ2-3; 7 bases agree with TRBD1. The CDR3 contains 13 residues. Per germline, CDR1 SGHDN and CDR2 FVKESK. Germline trimming cut 1 base from V and 7 bases from J; bases unmatched to any gene: 2. The CDR3 nucleotides are TGTGCCAGCAGCCAAGGACAGGGATATACGCAGTATTTT. It codes for CASSQGQGYTQYF.

The chain has TRBV5-1 and TRBJ2-6; TRBD1 matches at 8 bases. The CDR3 length is 17 residues. Germline trimming cut 0 bases from V and 4 bases from J; bases unmatched to any gene: 6. Germline assignment: CDR1 SGHRS and CDR2 YFSETQ. DNA for the CDR3: TGCGCCAGCAGCTTGGGACTCAGGGGGCAAGGGGCCAACGTCCTGACTTTC. Protein sequence: CASSLGLRGQGANVLTF.

The chain couples TRBV27 to TRBJ2-2, with 7 bases matching TRBD2. The ends lost 2 bases at V and 7 bases at J; junction bases unmatched: 1. This CDR3 is built from 13 residues. CDR1 and CDR2 (germline): MNHEY, SMNVEV (reference sequence). The DNA for the CDR3 is TGTGCCAGCAGTTTAGGGGAGGGCGGGGAGCTGTTTTTT. This translates into CASSLGEGGELFF.

The V call is TRBV6-6, the J call TRBJ1-1; 7 nucleotides line up with TRBD1. Germline CDR1 MNHNY, CDR2 SVGAGI (reference sequence). V trimming: 6 bases; J trimming: 4 bases; junction bases outside the gene matches: 14. This CDR3 spans 16 amino acids. CDR3 DNA: TGTGCCAGCAGCCTCGTGGGGTTAGGGGGCTTCACTGAAGCTTTCTTT. It is translated as CASSLVGLGGFTEAFF.

This clone has a handful of counts. The chain recombines TRBV10-1 with TRBJ2-5; no firm D call. The CDR3 has 12 amino acids. The germline CDR1 and CDR2 sequences are WNHNN and SYGVQD (reference sequence). V lost 7 bases, J lost 9 bases, and 15 bases lay in between. CDR3 sequence (DNA): TGCGCCAGCAAAGGCACGGCGGTGGCCCAGTACTTC. This translates into CASKGTAVAQYF.